This T cell receptor (beta chain) was sequenced in a study of fetal regulatory T cell absence and autoimmunity. Method: immunoSEQ multiplex PCR; TCRdb's copy keeps in-frame clones and lacks some. Seen here are about 46,000 clones, roughly four fifths observed once, and the top ten hold 0.41%. V gave up 1 base and J gave up 0 bases, with 7 bases separating them. Germline V gene lookup returns CDR1 GTSNPN and CDR2 SVGIG (reference sequence). This CDR3 spans 15 amino acids. This chain links TRBV30 with TRBJ1-6; D is ambiguous. The specimen was cord blood. The clonotype comes from a newborn boy with IPEX syndrome. The DNA of the CDR3 is TGTGCCTGGAGTGACAGTAGCTCCTATAATTCACCCCTCCACTTT. This gives the protein CAWSDSSSYNSPLHF.